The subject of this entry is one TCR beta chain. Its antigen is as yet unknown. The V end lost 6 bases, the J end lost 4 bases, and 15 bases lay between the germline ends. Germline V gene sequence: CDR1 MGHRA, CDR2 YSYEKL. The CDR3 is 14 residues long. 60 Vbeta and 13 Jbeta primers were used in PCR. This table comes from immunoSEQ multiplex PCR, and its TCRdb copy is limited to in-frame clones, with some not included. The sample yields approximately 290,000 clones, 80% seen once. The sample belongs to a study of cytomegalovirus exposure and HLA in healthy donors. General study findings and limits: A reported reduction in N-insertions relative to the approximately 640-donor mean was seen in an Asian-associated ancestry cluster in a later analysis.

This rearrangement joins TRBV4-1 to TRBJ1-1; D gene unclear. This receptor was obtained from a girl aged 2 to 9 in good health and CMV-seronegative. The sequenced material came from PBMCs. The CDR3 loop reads CASRRRLGSTEAFF. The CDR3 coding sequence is TGCGCCAGCAGAAGGAGGCTTGGGTCCACTGAAGCTTTCTTT.